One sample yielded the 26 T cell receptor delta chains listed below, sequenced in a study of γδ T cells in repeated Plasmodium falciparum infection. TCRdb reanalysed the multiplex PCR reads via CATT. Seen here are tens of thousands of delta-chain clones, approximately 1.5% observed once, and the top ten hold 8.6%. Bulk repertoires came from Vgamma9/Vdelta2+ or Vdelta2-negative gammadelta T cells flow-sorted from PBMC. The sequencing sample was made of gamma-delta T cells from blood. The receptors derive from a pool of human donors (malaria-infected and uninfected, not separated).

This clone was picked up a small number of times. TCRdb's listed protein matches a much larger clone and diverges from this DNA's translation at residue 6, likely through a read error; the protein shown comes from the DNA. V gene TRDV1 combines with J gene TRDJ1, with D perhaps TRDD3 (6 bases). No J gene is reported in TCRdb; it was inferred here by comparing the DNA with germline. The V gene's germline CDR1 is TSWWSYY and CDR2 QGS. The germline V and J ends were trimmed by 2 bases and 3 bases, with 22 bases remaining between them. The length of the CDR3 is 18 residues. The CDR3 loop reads CALGEGRVRLGIPDKLIF. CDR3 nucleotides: TGTGCTCTTGGGGAAGGTCGGGTACGTTTGGGGATTCCCGATAAACTCATCTTT.

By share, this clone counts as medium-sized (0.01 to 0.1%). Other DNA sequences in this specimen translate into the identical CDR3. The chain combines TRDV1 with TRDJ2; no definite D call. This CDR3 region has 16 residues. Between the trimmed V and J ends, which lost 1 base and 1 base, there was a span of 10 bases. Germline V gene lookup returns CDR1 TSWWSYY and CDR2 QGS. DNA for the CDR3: TGTGCTCTTGGGGAACGGATCACCCTTTTGACAGCACAACTCTTCTTT. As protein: CALGERITLLTAQLFF.

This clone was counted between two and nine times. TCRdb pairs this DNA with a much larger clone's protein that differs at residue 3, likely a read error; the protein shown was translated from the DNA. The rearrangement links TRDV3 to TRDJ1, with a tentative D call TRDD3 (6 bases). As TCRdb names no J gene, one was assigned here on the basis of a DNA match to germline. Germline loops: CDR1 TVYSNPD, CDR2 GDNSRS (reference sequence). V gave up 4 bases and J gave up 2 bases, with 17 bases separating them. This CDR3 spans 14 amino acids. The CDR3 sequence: CASLGDRKTDKLIF. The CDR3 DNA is TGTGCCTCCTTAGGGGATCGGAAGACCGATAAACTCATCTTT.

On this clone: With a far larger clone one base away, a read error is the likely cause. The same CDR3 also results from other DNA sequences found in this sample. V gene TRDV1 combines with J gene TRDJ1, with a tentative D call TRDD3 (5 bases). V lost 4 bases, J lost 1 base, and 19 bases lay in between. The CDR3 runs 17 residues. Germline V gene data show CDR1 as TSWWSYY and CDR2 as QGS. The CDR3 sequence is CALGGQPRGQLTDKLIF. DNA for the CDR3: TGTGCTCTTGGGGGGCAGCCTCGGGGGCAACTCACCGATAAACTCATCTTT.

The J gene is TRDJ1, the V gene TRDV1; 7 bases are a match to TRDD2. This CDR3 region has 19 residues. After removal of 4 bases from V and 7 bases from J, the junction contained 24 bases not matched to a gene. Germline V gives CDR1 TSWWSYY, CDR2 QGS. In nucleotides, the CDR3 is TGTGCTCTTGGGGTCCCCCCCTCCTTCCTTCAGACACTGGTGACTAAACTCATCTTT. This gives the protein CALGVPPSFLQTLVTKLIF.

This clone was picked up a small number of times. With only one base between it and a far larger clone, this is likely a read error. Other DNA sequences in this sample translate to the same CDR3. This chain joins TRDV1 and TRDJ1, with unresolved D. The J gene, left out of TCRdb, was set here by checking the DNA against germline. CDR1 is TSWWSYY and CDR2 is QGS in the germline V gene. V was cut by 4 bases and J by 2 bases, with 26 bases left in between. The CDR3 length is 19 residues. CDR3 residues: CALGGPQGVPRLGTDKLIF. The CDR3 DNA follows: TGTGCTCTTGGGGGACCTCAAGGGGTGCCCCGTCTTGGAACCGATAAACTCATCTTT.

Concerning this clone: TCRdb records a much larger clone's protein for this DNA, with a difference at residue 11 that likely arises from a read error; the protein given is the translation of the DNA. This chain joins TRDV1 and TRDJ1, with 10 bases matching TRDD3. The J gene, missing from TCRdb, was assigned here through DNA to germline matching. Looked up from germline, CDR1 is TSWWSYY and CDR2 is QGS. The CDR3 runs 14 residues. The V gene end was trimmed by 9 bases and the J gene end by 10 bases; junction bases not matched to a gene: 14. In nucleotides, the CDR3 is TGTGCTCTCGCGGGCTACTGGGGGATTGAGGGACTCATCTTT. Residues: CALAGYWGIEGLIF.

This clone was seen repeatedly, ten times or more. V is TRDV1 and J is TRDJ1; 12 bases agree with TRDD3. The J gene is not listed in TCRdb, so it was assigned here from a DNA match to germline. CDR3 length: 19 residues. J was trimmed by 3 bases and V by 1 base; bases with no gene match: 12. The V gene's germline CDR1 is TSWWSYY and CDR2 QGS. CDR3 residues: CALGEPSEGWGIRPDKLIF. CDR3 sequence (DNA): TGTGCTCTTGGGGAACCCTCTGAGGGCTGGGGGATACGCCCCGATAAACTCATCTTT.

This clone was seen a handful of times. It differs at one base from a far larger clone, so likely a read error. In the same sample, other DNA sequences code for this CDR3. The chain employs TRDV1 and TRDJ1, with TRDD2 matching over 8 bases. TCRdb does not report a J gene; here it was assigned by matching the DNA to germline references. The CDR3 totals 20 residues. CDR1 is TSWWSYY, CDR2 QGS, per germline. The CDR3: CALGDPQSSYPHPYTDKLIF. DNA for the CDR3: TGTGCTCTTGGGGACCCACAATCTTCCTACCCTCACCCGTACACAGATAAACTCATCTTT.

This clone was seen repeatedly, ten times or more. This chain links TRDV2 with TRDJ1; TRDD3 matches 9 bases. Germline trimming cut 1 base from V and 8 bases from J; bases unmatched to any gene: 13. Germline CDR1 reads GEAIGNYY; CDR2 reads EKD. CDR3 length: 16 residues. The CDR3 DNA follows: TGTGCCTGTGACACGGTTCTACTGGGGGACCCCAAAAAACTCATCTTT. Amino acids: CACDTVLLGDPKKLIF.

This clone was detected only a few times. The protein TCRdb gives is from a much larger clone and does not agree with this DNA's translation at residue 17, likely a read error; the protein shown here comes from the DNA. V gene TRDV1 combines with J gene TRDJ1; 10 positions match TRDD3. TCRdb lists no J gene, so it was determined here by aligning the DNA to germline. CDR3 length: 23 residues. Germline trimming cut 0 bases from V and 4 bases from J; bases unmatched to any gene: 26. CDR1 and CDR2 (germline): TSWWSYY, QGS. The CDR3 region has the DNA TGTGCTCTTGGGGAACTTGAGTACTGGGGGATCTATAAGGGTCCTCCTAGCGGCGATAAACTCATCTTT. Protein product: CALGELEYWGIYKGPPSGDKLIF.

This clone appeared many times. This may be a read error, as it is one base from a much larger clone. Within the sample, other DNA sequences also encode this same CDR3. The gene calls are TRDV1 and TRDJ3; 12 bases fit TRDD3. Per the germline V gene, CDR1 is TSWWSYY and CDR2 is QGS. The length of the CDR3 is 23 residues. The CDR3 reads CALGESANDWGIPSSWDTRQMFF. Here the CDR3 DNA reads TGTGCTCTTGGGGAATCGGCGAACGACTGGGGGATACCGAGCTCCTGGGACACCAGACAGATGTTTTTC.

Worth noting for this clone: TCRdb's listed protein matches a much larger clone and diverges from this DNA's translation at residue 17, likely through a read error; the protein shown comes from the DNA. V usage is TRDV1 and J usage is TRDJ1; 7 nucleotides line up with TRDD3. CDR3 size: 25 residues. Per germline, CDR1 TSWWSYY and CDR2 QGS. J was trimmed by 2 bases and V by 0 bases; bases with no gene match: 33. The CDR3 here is CALGELVGMYRHAPVLRDTTDKLIF. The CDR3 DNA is TGTGCTCTTGGGGAACTAGTAGGGATGTACCGACACGCCCCAGTACTGAGGGATACTACCGATAAACTCATCTTT.

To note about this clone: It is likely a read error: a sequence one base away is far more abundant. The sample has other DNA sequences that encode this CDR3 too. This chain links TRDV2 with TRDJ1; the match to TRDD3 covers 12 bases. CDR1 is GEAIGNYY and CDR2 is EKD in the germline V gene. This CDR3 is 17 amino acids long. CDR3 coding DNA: TGTGCCTGTGACACCCTCCCGCCTGGGGGATACGCCGACAAACTCATCTTT. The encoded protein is CACDTLPPGGYADKLIF.

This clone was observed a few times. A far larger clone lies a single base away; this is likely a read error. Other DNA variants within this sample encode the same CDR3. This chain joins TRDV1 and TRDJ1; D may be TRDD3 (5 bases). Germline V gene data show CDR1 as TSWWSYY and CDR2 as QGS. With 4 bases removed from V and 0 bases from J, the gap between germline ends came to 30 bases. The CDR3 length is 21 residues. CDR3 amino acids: CALGVPGPGPMSRENTDKLIF. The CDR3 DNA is TGTGCTCTTGGGGTCCCTGGGCCGGGGCCGATGAGTCGGGAGAACACCGATAAACTCATCTTT.

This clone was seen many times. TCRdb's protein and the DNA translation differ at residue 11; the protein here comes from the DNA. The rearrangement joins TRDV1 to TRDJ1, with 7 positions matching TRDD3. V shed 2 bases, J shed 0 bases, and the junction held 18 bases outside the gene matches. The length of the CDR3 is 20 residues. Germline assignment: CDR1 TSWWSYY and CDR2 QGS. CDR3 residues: CALGEWAPWGVREYTDKLIF. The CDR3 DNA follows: TGTGCTCTTGGGGAATGGGCACCCTGGGGGGTACGGGAGTACACCGATAAACTCATCTTT.

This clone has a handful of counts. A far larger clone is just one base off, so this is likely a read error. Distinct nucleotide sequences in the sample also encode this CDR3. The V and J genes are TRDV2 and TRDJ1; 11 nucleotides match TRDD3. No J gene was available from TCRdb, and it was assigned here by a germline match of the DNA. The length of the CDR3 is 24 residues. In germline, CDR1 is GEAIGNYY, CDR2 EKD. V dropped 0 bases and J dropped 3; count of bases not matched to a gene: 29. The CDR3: CACDTLDLKHPVLGDRSNPDKLIF. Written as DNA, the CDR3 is TGTGCCTGTGACACCCTGGATCTAAAGCACCCCGTACTGGGGGATAGGAGTAACCCCGATAAACTCATCTTT.

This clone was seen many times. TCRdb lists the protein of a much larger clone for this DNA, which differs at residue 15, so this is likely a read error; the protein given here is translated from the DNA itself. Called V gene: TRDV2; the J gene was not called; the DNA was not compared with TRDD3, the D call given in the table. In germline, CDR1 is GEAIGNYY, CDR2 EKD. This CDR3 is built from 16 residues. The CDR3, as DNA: TGTGCCTGTGACACCGTGGGGGGCCTACACACCGATAAACTCACCTTT. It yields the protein CACDTVGGLHTDKLTF.

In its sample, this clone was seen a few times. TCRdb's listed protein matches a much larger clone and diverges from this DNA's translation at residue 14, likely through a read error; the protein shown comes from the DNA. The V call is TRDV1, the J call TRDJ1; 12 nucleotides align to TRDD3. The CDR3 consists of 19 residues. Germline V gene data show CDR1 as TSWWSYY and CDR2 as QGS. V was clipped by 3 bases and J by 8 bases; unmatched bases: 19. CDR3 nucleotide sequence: TGTGCTCTTGGGGATCCGTGGTCGGGTACTGGGGGATACAGCGTAAAACTCATCTTT. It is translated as CALGDPWSGTGGYSVKLIF.

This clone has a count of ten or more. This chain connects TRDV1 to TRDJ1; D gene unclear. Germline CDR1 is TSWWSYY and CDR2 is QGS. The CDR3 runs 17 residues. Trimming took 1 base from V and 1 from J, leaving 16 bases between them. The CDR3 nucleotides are TGTGCTCTTGGGGAACCTCACGGGCCCATTAGCACCGATAAACTCATCTTT. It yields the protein CALGEPHGPISTDKLIF.

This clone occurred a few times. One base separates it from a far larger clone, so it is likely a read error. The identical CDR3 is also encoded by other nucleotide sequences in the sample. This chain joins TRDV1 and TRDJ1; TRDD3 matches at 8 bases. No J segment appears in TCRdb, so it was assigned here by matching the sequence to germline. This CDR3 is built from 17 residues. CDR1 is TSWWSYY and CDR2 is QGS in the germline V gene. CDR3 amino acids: CALGELGLGYAADKLIF. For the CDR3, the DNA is TGTGCCCTTGGGGAACTAGGGCTGGGATACGCGGCCGATAAACTCATCTTT.

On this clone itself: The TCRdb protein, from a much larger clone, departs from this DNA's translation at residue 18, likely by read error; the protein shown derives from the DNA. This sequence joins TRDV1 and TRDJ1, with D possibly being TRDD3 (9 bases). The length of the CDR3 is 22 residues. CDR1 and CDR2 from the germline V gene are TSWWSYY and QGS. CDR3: CALGEFRLPTGDTETYTGKPIF. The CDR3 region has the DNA TGTGCTCTTGGGGAATTTAGGCTTCCTACCGGGGATACGGAAACCTACACCGGTAAACCCATCTTT.

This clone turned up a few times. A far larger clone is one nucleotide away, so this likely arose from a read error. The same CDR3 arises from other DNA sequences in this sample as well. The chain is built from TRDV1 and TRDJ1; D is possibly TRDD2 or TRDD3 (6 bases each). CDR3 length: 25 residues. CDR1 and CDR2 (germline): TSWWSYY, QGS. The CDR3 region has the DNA TGCGCTCTTGGGGAACTCGAACCTTCCCGTACGTACGTGCCAGGCGGGGGGACTAATACCGATAAACTCATCTTT. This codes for CALGELEPSRTYVPGGGTNTDKLIF.

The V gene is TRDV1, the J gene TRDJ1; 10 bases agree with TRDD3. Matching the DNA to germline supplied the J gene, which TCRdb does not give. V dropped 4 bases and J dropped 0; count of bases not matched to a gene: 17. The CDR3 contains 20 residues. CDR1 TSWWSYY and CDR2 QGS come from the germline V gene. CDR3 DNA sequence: TGTGCTCTTGGGGGTGGGACCTTCCACTGGGGGATGAGGTACACCGATAAACTCATCTTT. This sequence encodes CALGGGTFHWGMRYTDKLIF.

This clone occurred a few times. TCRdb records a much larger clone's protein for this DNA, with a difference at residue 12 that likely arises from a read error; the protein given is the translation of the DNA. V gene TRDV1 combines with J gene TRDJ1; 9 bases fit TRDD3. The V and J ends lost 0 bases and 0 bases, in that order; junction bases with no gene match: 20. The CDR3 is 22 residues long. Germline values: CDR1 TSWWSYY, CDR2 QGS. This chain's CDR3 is CALGELGSSRTRGYVDTDKLIF. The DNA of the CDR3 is TGTGCTCTTGGGGAACTGGGATCAAGTCGTACTAGGGGATACGTCGACACCGATAAACTCATCTTT.

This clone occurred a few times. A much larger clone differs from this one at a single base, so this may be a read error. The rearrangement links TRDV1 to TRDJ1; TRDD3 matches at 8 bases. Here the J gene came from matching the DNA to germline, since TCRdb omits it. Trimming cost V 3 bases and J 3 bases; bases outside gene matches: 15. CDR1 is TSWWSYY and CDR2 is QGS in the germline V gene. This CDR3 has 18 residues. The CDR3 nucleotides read TGTGCTCTTGGGGAGAGCCCCCTGTACTGGGGGTCTGCCGATAAACTCATCTTT. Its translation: CALGESPLYWGSADKLIF.